Each of the 18 T cell receptor beta chains below was sequenced from the same sample in a study of identical twins. MiXCR, applied by TCRdb to the 5' RACE reads, yields one record per CDR3 protein. This sample has more than 1.5 million distinct CDR3 sequences, with 25% to 35% found just once. The sample comprised cord blood. The origin of the receptors is a newborn girl in good health.

J is TRBJ2-5 and V is TRBV3-1; the D gene is possibly TRBD2 (6 bases). Germline assignment: CDR1 LGHDT and CDR2 YNNKEL (reference sequence). V was shortened by 4 bases and J by 11 bases, with 23 bases between the two germline ends. The CDR3 has 15 residues. CDR3 residues: CASSRLGGNPNEQYF. CDR3 in DNA: TGTGCCAGCAGCCGACTAGGCGGAAATCCGAATGAGCAGTACTTC.

With regard to this clonotype: A read error may account for a junction end that differs from germline. The chain couples TRBV2 to TRBJ1-1; maybe TRBD1 (5 bases). There are 14 residues in the CDR3. Germline-derived CDR1 and CDR2 are SNHLY and FYNNEI. The CDR3 DNA reads as TGTGCCGGCAGTGTTGGTGGGGGGAACACTGAAGCTTTCTTT. Protein product: CAGSVGGGNTEAFF.

In its sample, this clonotype was seen once. The V call is TRBV12-3 or TRBV12-4, the J call TRBJ2-2; D unclear. Trimming took off 3 bases at V and 4 bases at J, with 12 bases between the two ends. CDR3 length equals 15 residues. Written as DNA, the CDR3 is TGTGCCAGCAGTTTCAGGAGATCTCCCACCGGGGAGCTGTTTTTT. Protein sequence: CASSFRRSPTGELFF.

This clonotype showed up just a few times. V is TRBV20-1 and J is TRBJ1-4, with a tentative D call TRBD1 (5 bases). The CDR3 spans 14 residues. CDR1 DFQATT and CDR2 SNEGSKA come from the germline V gene (reference sequence). V lost 6 bases and J 8 bases, leaving 19 bases between the germline ends. The CDR3 DNA reads as TGCAGTGCCAACGACAGACGGGGTGAAGAAAAACTGTTTTTT. Its translation: CSANDRRGEEKLFF.

The chain employs TRBV11-2 and TRBJ1-2; 8 positions agree with TRBD1. CDR3 length: 13 residues. Germline trimming cut 1 base from V and 13 bases from J; bases unmatched to any gene: 8. The germline gives CDR1 SGHAT, CDR2 FQNNGV. For the CDR3, the DNA is TGTGCCAGCAGCTTAGCCCTACAGGGGGGAAGCACCTTC. Protein: CASSLALQGGSTF.

This clonotype was observed a few times. The J gene is TRBJ1-1, the V gene TRBV28, with TRBD1 matching 9 bases. The CDR3 is 14 residues long. The germline V gene encodes CDR1 MDHEN and CDR2 SYDVKM. Germline trimming cut 8 bases from V and 4 bases from J; bases unmatched to any gene: 8. This CDR3 is CASSGGTGITEAFF. CDR3 nucleotide sequence: TGTGCCAGCTCGGGTGGGACAGGGATCACTGAAGCTTTCTTT.

The chain couples TRBV29-1 to TRBJ2-3, with D tentatively TRBD1 (6 bases). The CDR3 is made up of 10 amino acids. The germline gives CDR1 SQVTM, CDR2 ANQGSEA. Trimming stripped 2 bases from V and 9 bases from J, with 6 bases between. The CDR3 DNA reads as TGCAGCGTTGAAACAGGGACGCAGTATTTT. It encodes CSVETGTQYF.

The V gene is TRBV20-1, the J gene TRBJ1-1, with D tentatively TRBD1 (5 bases). V lost 8 bases and J 2 bases, leaving 15 bases between the germline ends. Germline V gene sequence: CDR1 DFQATT, CDR2 SNEGSKA (reference sequence). CDR3 length: 13 residues. CDR3 nucleotide sequence: TGCAGTTTCTTCCCCAGGGAAAACACTGAAGCTTTCTTT. Translated, it gives CSFFPRENTEAFF.

The chain uses TRBV5-1 and TRBJ1-2; 10 positions agree with TRBD1. The germline V gene has CDR1 SGHRS and CDR2 YFSETQ. This CDR3 region has 15 residues. The V segment lost 0 bases and the J segment 4 bases; nucleotides outside the gene matches: 3. In nucleotides, the CDR3 is TGCGCCAGCAGCTTGGCCTGGACAGGGGGCTATGGCTACACCTTC. Translation: CASSLAWTGGYGYTF.

The genes are TRBV6-1 and TRBJ1-1, with D hard to call. Germline CDR1 MNHNS, CDR2 SASEGT. Trimming took off 2 bases at V and 1 base at J, with 14 bases between the two ends. This CDR3 region has 16 residues. In DNA, the CDR3 is TGTGCCAGCAGTGAAATTCTTAACAGAAAGAACACTGAAGCTTTCTTT. It codes for CASSEILNRKNTEAFF.

This clonotype appeared many times. One junction end disagrees with the germline gene, perhaps due to a read error. The V and J genes are TRBV7-2 and TRBJ2-1, with TRBD2 matching 13 bases. The CDR3 has 16 amino acids. Germline CDR1 and CDR2: SGHTA and FQGNSA. DNA for the CDR3: TGCGCCAGCAGCTTGGGACTAGCGGGGCGATACAATGAGCAGTTCTTC. Its translation: CASSLGLAGRYNEQFF.

V gene TRBV14 combines with J gene TRBJ2-3, with D tentatively TRBD1 (5 bases). Germline V gene data show CDR1 as SGHDN and CDR2 as FVKESK. The CDR3 contains 15 residues. With 2 bases removed from V and 7 bases from J, the gap between germline ends came to 16 bases. The CDR3 coding sequence is TGTGCCAGCAGCCAACCGAGACAGAGCATTTATACGCAGTATTTT. Protein product: CASSQPRQSIYTQYF.

This rearrangement joins TRBV6-5 to TRBJ2-7, with 8 bases aligning to TRBD1. Germline trimming cut 0 bases from V and 3 bases from J; bases unmatched to any gene: 7. Germline CDR1 MNHEY, CDR2 SVGAGI. The CDR3 sequence is 16 residues long. The CDR3, as DNA: TGTGCCAGCAGTTACTCAGGGACAGGCGTTTTCTACGAGCAGTACTTC. Its protein is CASSYSGTGVFYEQYF.

The chain couples TRBV6-6 to TRBJ1-2; 7 bases align to TRBD1. Germline V gene data show CDR1 as MNHNY and CDR2 as SVGAGI (reference sequence). The CDR3 length is 15 residues. V shed 6 bases and J 1 base; nucleotides not matched to a gene: 8. The CDR3 sequence is CASRRRGGHNYGYTF. The CDR3 bases are TGTGCCAGCAGGAGAAGAGGGGGCCATAACTATGGCTACACCTTC.

This clonotype was picked up a small number of times. The chain joins TRBV20-1 to TRBJ1-1, with TRBD1 matching over 7 bases. V lost 1 base, J lost 8 bases, and 10 bases stayed unmatched. The CDR3 totals 14 residues. Germline V gene sequence: CDR1 DFQATT, CDR2 SNEGSKA (reference sequence). In DNA, the CDR3 is TGCAGTGCTAGAGTCCTCGCGACAGGGTCGGAAGCTTTCTTT. Its translation is CSARVLATGSEAFF.

This clonotype has only a few counts. The V call is TRBV13, the J call TRBJ2-3; 8 bases agree with TRBD1. The germline V gene encodes CDR1 PRHDT and CDR2 FYEKMQ (reference sequence). The CDR3 contains 17 residues. V shed 3 bases, J shed 3 bases, and the junction held 11 bases outside the gene matches. CDR3 protein: CASSLGVGQGWTDTQYF. CDR3 coding DNA: TGTGCCAGCAGCTTGGGCGTAGGACAGGGATGGACAGATACGCAGTATTTT. Complete variable domain (other parts from reference TRBV13 and TRBJ2-3): AAGVIQSPRHLIKEKRETATLKCYPIPRHDTVYWYQQGPGQDPQFLISFYEKMQSDKGSIPDRFSAQQFSDYHSELNMSSLELGDSALYFCASSLGVGQGWTDTQYFGPGTRLTVL.

The chain is built from TRBV4-2 and TRBJ1-3; a possible D gene is TRBD1 (5 bases). Germline V gene sequence: CDR1 LGHNA, CDR2 YNFKEQ. This CDR3 is 14 amino acids long. V lost 4 bases and J 4 bases, leaving 11 bases between the germline ends. The CDR3 sequence: CASSLGTAGNTIYF. In nucleotides, the CDR3 is TGTGCCAGCAGCCTGGGGACCGCGGGAAACACCATATATTTT.

Details on this clonotype: This may stem from a read error, because a much larger clone lies one nucleotide away. The chain links TRBV5-1 to TRBJ2-1; D may be TRBD2 (6 bases). Germline loops: CDR1 SGHRS, CDR2 YFSETQ. The CDR3 consists of 12 residues. CDR3 loop: CTSSLERDEQFF. The DNA of the CDR3 is TGCACCAGCAGCTTGGAGCGGGATGAGCAGTTCTTC.